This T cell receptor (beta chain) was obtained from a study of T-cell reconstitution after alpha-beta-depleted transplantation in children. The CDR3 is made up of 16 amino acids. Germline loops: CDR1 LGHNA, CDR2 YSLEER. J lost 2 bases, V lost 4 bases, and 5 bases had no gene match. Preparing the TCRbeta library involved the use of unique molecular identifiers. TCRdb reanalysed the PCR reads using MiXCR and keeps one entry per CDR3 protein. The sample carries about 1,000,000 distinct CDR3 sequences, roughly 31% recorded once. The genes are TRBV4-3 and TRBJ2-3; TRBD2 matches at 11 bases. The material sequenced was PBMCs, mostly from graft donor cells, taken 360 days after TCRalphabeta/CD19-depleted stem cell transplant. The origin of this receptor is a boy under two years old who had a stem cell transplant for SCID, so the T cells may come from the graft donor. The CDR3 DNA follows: TGCGCCAGCAGCCTCCTGACTAGCGGGGACACAGATACGCAGTATTTT. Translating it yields CASSLLTSGDTDTQYF.